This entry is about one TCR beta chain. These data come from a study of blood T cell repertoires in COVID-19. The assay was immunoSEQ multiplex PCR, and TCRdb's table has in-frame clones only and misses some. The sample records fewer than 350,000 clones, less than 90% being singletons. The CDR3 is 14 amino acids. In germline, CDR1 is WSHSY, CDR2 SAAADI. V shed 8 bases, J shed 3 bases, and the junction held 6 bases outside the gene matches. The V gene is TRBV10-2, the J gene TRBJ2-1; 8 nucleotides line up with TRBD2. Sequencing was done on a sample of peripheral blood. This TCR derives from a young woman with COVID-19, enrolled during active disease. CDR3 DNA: TGCGCCAGCCGTTCGGGGGGGAACTACAATGAGCAGTTCTTC. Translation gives CASRSGGNYNEQFF.